These 8 T cell receptor beta chains were sequenced from one sample in a study of CD8+ T cells in alopecia areata. Once RNA had been extracted, it was reverse transcribed into cDNA to act as the sequencing template. Generated by immunoSEQ multiplex PCR, the TCRdb table keeps only in-frame clones and is missing some. The sample lists about 30,000 clones, 62% occurring once. What was sequenced was NKG2D-high CD8+ T cells sorted from blood. These receptors came from a human donor with alopecia areata.

This clone counts as medium-sized. The CDR3: CASSPGAGYEQYF. For the CDR3, the DNA is TGTGCCAGCAGCCCGGGCGCCGGCTACGAGCAGTACTTC. The chain recombines TRBV7-8 with TRBJ2-7, with D hard to call. CDR3 size: 13 residues. From germline, CDR1 is SGHVS and CDR2 FQNEAQ. The V gene lost 5 bases and the J gene lost 3 bases, with 11 bases spanning the gap.

V and J are TRBV19 and TRBJ2-5; no clear D. V was shortened by 2 bases and J by 3 bases, with 7 bases between the two germline ends. This CDR3 spans 13 amino acids. Germline values: CDR1 LNHDA, CDR2 SQIVND (reference sequence). CDR3 in DNA: TGTGCCAGTAGTATACATAACAAAGAGACCCAGTACTTC. It specifies CASSIHNKETQYF.

CDR3 sequence: CASSQSPRQGSVYNEQFF. The CDR3 DNA sequence: TGTGCCAGCAGCCAATCCCCTCGGCAAGGGTCCGTATACAATGAGCAGTTCTTC. This chain links TRBV14 with TRBJ2-1; no firm D call. This CDR3 contains 18 residues. Trimming removed 2 bases from V and 4 bases from J, with 21 bases in between. Germline CDR1 is SGHDN and CDR2 is FVKESK.

This clone was seen more than once but under ten times. This rearrangement joins TRBV19 to TRBJ2-1; D remains unclear. The V and J ends lost 1 base and 6 bases respectively, with 13 bases between them. The germline gives CDR1 LNHDA, CDR2 SQIVND (reference sequence). The CDR3 consists of 15 residues. The CDR3 protein is CASSIVKGPGNEQFF. The CDR3 DNA reads as TGTGCCAGTAGTATAGTCAAGGGCCCGGGCAATGAGCAGTTCTTC.

The chain is built from TRBV2 and TRBJ2-3; unclear D gene. CDR3 length: 12 amino acids. Trimming cost V 6 bases and J 4 bases, with 8 bases left between them. Germline V gene data show CDR1 as SNHLY and CDR2 as FYNNEI. Here the CDR3 reads CASRSVADTQYF. The CDR3 DNA is TGTGCCAGCAGGAGTGTCGCAGATACGCAGTATTTT.

The rearrangement joins TRBV30 to TRBJ2-7, with unresolved D. CDR3 length equals 14 residues. V was clipped by 2 bases and J by 0 bases, with 11 bases between them. From germline, CDR1 is GTSNPN and CDR2 SVGIG (reference sequence). CDR3 in amino acids: CAWSNNRPSYEQYF. For the CDR3, the DNA is TGTGCCTGGAGTAACAACCGCCCCTCCTACGAGCAGTACTTC.

In its sample, this clone was seen a few times. The chain uses TRBV19 and TRBJ2-1, with 12 bases identical to TRBD2. The CDR3 covers 15 residues. Trimming removed 6 bases from V and 5 bases from J; junction bases left unmatched: 5. Germline V gene lookup returns CDR1 LNHDA and CDR2 SQIVND (reference sequence). The chain's CDR3 is CASRSLAGGDNEQFF. As DNA, the CDR3 is TGTGCCAGTAGGTCTCTAGCGGGGGGGGACAATGAGCAGTTCTTC.

This clone was seen more than once but under ten times. The chain uses TRBV27 and TRBJ2-3, with 8 bases identical to TRBD2. The CDR3 extends over 16 amino acids. Germline V gene data show CDR1 as MNHEY and CDR2 as SMNVEV (reference sequence). V shed 2 bases and J 6 bases; nucleotides not matched to a gene: 10. The CDR3 nucleotides are TGTGCCAGCAGTTTAGTAGGTAGCGGGGCCCTGGATACGCAGTATTTT. Translated, it gives CASSLVGSGALDTQYF.